Following are 10 T cell receptor beta chains from one sample sequenced in a study of T cell repertoires in cytomegalovirus infection. These receptors have no identified antigens. Each CDR3 protein is one row after TCRdb ran MiXCR on the reads. The profile shows about 900,000 distinct CDR3 sequences, around 30% of them singletons. The input for sequencing was cultured CD8+ T cells from PBMCs, taken from culture after CMV antigen stimulation. The origin of the receptors is a human donor in good health (CMV status not recorded). Some clones in this sample may be carry-over from other donors' samples.

This clonotype appeared many times. The rearrangement links TRBV7-2 to TRBJ1-1; a weak D match, TRBD1 (5 bases). The CDR3 length is 16 residues. Deletions cut 1 base from V and 2 bases from J, with 14 bases between. CDR1 SGHTA and CDR2 FQGNSA come from the germline V gene. The chain's CDR3 is CASSLESGGINTEAFF. The CDR3 DNA is TGTGCCAGCAGCTTAGAGTCCGGGGGGATCAACACTGAAGCTTTCTTT.

This chain joins TRBV27 and TRBJ2-5; 11 nucleotides match TRBD1. Per germline, CDR1 MNHEY and CDR2 SMNVEV (reference sequence). CDR3 length: 15 residues. V shed 7 bases, J shed 5 bases, and the junction held 9 bases outside the gene matches. The CDR3 region is CASTTGQGAWETQYF. The DNA for the CDR3 is TGTGCCAGCACCACCGGACAGGGGGCTTGGGAGACCCAGTACTTC.

This clonotype was counted at least ten times. This rearrangement joins TRBV7-9 to TRBJ1-5; TRBD1 might be the D (6 bases). The ends were cut back, 1 base at V and 3 bases at J, with 10 bases in the middle. Germline V gene sequence: CDR1 SEHNR, CDR2 FQNEAQ (reference sequence). The CDR3 has 15 amino acids. DNA for the CDR3: TGTGCCAGCAGCTTAGGGGGACAAACCAATCAGCCCCAGCATTTT. The encoded protein is CASSLGGQTNQPQHF.

This clonotype was seen a few times. CDR3 sequence (DNA): TGTGCCAGCAGTGAATGGTGGGCTGATCAAGAGACCCAGTACTTC. Translating it yields CASSEWWADQETQYF. V is TRBV25-1 and J is TRBJ2-5; D gene ambiguous. The germline gives CDR1 MGHDK, CDR2 SYGVNS. The CDR3 runs to 15 residues. V lost 1 base, J lost 2 bases, and 11 bases lay in between.

The V call is TRBV12-5, the J call TRBJ1-1, with D unclear. The CDR3 runs to 14 residues. Trimming removed 2 bases at V and 2 bases at J, with 9 bases between. CDR1 is LGHNT, CDR2 FRNRAP, per germline. The CDR3 sequence is CASGLNTPNTEAFF. The CDR3 coding sequence is TGTGCTAGTGGTTTGAATACGCCAAACACTGAAGCTTTCTTT.

The chain joins TRBV2 to TRBJ1-1, with D possibly TRBD1 on 5 matching bases. Trimming stripped 1 base from V and 1 base from J, with 10 bases between. This CDR3 comprises 15 residues. In germline, CDR1 is SNHLY, CDR2 FYNNEI. The DNA of the CDR3 is TGTGCCAGCAGTGAAGAGGGGACGTCGAACACTGAAGCTTTCTTT. Protein: CASSEEGTSNTEAFF.

J is TRBJ2-2 and V is TRBV5-4; D possibly corresponds to TRBD2 (6 bases). From germline, CDR1 is SGHNT and CDR2 YYREEE (reference sequence). V lost 9 bases, J lost 0 bases, and 15 bases lay in between. The CDR3 consists of 15 residues. The CDR3 spells CATHLGLPNTGELFF. DNA of the CDR3: TGTGCCACACACCTGGGACTTCCGAACACCGGGGAGCTGTTTTTT.

The chain employs TRBV19 and TRBJ2-2; no firm D call. The CDR3 has 12 residues. Germline V gives CDR1 LNHDA, CDR2 SQIVND (reference sequence). V dropped 7 bases and J dropped 4 bases, with 7 bases sitting between them. CDR3 bases: TGTGCCAGTACCCTTAGCACCGGGGAGCTGTTTTTT. Its translation is CASTLSTGELFF.

Only a few counts were recorded for this clonotype. This chain connects TRBV27 to TRBJ2-7, with 8 bases lining up with TRBD1. Trimming took 6 bases from V and 0 from J; bases not matched to a gene: 13. The CDR3 spans 17 residues. Per germline, CDR1 MNHEY and CDR2 SMNVEV (reference sequence). CDR3 DNA: TGTGCCAGCAGCCCGGGACAGGCCCTTTTTTACTCCTACGAGCAGTACTTC. Protein sequence: CASSPGQALFYSYEQYF.

This clonotype was detected ten times or more. The chain recombines TRBV7-2 with TRBJ2-1; the match to TRBD2 covers 9 bases. V gave up 7 bases and J gave up 7 bases; unmatched junction bases: 5. CDR1 is SGHTA and CDR2 is FQGNSA in the germline V gene. This CDR3 region has 13 residues. Written as DNA, the CDR3 is TGTGCCAGCACTGCGGGGGGGAATAATGAGCAGTTCTTC. It is translated as CASTAGGNNEQFF.